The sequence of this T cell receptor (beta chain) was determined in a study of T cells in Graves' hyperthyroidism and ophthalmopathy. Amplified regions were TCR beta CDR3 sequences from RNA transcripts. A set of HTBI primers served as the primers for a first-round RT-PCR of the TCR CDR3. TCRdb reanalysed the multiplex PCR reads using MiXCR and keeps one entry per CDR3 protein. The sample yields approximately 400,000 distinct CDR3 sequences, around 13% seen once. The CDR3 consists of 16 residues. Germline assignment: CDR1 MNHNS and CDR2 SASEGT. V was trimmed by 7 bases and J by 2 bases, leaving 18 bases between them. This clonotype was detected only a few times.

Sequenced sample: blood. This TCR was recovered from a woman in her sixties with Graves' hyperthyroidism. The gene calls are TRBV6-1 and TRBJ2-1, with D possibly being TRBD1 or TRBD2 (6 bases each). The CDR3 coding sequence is TGTGCCAGCATTTCAGGGGTGGGGGAGGCCTACAATGAGCAGTTCTTC. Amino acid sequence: CASISGVGEAYNEQFF.